This record concerns one T cell receptor beta chain sequence. Its antigen remains unidentified. Germline V gene sequence: CDR1 SEHNR, CDR2 FQNEAQ (reference sequence). The CDR3 spans 12 residues. The germline V and J ends were trimmed by 5 bases and 4 bases, with 9 bases remaining between them. The source of the sample is a study of post-analysis software for immune sequencing data. Turning to the study itself: There were relapsing-remitting, secondary progressive and progressive-relapsing multiple sclerosis among the disease courses included.

Unique-molecular-identifier-tagged TCR beta cDNA libraries were used. The yield from roughly 1 to 10 million T cells was 500,000 or so cDNA molecules in total. Each CDR3 protein gets one entry after TCRdb re-called the PCR reads with MiXCR. Altogether roughly 870,000 distinct CDR3 sequences are present, approximately 50% being singletons, with the ten largest covering about 4.5%. Overall study findings and caveats: Diversity measured as normalized Chao1 was significantly lower in multiple sclerosis patients than in controls. About five TRBV segments were more frequent in patients than controls; TRBV5-6, TRBV5-1 and TRBV20-1 belonged to this group.

This clonotype was sampled from a girl between 5 and 17 years old with multiple sclerosis. The sequenced sample was blood. The gene calls are TRBV7-9 and TRBJ2-7; D unresolved. In nucleotides, the CDR3 is TGTGCCAGCAGCGTCAGAACTTACGAGCAGTACTTC. This encodes CASSVRTYEQYF. Full variable domain (remainder filled in from reference TRBV7-9 and TRBJ2-7): DTGVSQNPRHKITKRGQNVTFRCDPISEHNRLYWYRQTLGQGPEFLTYFQNEAQLEKSRLLSDRFSAERPKGSFSTLEIQRTEQGDSAMYLCASSVRTYEQYFGPGTRLTVT.